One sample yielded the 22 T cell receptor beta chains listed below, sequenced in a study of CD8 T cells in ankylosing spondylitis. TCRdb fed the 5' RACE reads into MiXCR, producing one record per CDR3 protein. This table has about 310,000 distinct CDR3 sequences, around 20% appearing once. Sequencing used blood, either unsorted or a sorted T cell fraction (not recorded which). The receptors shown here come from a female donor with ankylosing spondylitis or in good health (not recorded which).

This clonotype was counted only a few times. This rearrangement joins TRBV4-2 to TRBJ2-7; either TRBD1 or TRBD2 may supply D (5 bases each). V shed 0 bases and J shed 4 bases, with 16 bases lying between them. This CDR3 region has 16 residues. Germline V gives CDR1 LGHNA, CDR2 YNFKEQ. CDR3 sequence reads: CASSQEVGTHPYEQYF. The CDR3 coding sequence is TGTGCCAGCAGCCAAGAGGTGGGGACCCACCCTTACGAGCAGTACTTC.

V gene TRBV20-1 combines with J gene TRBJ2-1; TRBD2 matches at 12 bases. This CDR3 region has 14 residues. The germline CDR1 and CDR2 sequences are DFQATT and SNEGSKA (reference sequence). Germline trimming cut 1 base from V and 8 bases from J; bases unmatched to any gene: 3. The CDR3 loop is CSARGTSGNDEQFF. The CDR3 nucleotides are TGCAGTGCTAGAGGGACTAGCGGGAACGATGAGCAGTTCTTC.

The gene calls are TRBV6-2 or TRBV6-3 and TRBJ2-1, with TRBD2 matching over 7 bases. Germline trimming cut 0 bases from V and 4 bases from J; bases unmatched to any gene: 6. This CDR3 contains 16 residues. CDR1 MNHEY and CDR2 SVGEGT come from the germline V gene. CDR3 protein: CASSYSKSGTYNEQFF. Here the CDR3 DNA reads TGTGCCAGCAGTTACTCGAAGAGCGGGACGTACAATGAGCAGTTCTTC.

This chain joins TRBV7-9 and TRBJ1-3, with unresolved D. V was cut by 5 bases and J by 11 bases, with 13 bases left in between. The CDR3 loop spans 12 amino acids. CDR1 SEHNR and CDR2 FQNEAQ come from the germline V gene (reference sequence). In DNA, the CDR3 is TGTGCCAGCAGCCGTCCCTCAGAGTCCATATATTTT. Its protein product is CASSRPSESIYF.

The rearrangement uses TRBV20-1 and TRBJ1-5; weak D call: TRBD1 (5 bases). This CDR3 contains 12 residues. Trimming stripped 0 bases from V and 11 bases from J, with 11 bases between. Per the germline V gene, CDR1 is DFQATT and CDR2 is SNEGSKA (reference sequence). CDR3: CSARDSGRSQHF. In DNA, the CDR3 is TGCAGTGCTAGAGATTCAGGGAGGTCCCAGCATTTT.

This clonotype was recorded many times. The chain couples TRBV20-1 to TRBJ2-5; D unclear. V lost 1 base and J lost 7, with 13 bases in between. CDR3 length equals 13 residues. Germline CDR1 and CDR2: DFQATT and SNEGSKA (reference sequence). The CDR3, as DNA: TGCAGTGCTAGAGCTCCATCCCCGGGGACCCAGTACTTC. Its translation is CSARAPSPGTQYF.

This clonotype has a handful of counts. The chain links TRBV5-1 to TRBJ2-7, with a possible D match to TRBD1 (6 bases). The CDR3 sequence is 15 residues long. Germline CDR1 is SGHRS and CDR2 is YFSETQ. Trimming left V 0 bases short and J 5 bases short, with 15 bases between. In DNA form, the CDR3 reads TGCGCCAGCAGCTTGGAAGGGGGAGAGTTCCACGAGCAGTACTTC. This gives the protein CASSLEGGEFHEQYF.

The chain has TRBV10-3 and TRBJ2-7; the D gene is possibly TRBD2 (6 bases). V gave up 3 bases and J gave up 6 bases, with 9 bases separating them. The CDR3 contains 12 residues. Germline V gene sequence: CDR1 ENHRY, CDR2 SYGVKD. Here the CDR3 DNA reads TGTGCCATCAGTGAACTAGCACCCGAGCAGTACTTC. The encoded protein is CAISELAPEQYF.

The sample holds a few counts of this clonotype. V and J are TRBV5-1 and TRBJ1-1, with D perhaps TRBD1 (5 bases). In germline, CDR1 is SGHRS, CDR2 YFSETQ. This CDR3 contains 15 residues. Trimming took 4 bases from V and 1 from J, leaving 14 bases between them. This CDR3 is CASSPDGQGNTEAFF. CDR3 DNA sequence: TGCGCCAGCAGCCCGGACGGCCAGGGGAACACTGAAGCTTTCTTT.

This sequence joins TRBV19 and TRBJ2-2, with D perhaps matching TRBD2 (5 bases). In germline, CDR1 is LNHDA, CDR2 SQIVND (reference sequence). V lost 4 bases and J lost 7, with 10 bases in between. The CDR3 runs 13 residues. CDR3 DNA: TGTGCCAGTAGTACGGGGAGCGGCGGGGAGCTGTTTTTT. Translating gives CASSTGSGGELFF.

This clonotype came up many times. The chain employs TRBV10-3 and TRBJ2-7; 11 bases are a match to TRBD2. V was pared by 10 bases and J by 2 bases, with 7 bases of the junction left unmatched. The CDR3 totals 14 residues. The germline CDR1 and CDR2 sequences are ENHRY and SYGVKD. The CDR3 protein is CATLRTSGPYEQYF. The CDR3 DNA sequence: TGTGCCACCCTAAGGACTAGCGGGCCCTACGAGCAGTACTTC.

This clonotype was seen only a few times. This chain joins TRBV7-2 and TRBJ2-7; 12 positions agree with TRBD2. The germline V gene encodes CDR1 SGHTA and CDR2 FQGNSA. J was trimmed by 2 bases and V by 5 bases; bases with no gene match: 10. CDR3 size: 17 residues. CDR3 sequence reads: CASSGGTSGPKAYEQYF. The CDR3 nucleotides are TGTGCCAGCAGCGGAGGGACTAGCGGGCCTAAAGCCTACGAGCAGTACTTC.

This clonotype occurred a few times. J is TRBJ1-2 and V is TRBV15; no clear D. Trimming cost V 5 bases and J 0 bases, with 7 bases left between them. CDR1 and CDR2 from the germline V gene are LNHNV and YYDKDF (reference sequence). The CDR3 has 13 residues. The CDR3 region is CATSAGANYGYTF. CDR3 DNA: TGTGCCACCAGCGCGGGCGCTAACTATGGCTACACCTTC.

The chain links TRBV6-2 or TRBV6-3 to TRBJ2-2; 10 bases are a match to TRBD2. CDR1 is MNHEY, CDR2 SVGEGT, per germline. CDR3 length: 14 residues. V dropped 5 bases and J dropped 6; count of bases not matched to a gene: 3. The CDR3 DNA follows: TGTGCCAGCAGTCAAAGCGGGAGGGCCGGGGAGCTGTTTTTT. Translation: CASSQSGRAGELFF.

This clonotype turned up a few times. CDR3 coding DNA: TGTGCCAGCAGCTTAGTTCGGGCGGGACTAGCAGATACGCAGTATTTT. It yields the protein CASSLVRAGLADTQYF. The V and J genes are TRBV7-2 and TRBJ2-3; 8 bases line up with TRBD2. CDR3 length: 16 amino acids. Germline CDR1 SGHTA, CDR2 FQGNSA. The J segment lost 4 bases and the V segment lost 1 base, leaving 7 bases of the junction unmatched.

CDR3 sequence reads: CPGASGRPDTGELFF. CDR3 nucleotides: TGTCCCGGGGCTAGCGGGAGGCCCGACACCGGGGAGCTGTTTTTT. J is TRBJ2-2 and V is TRBV11-2, with TRBD2 matching over 11 bases. Germline lookup yields CDR1 SGHAT and CDR2 FQNNGV. This CDR3 comprises 15 residues.

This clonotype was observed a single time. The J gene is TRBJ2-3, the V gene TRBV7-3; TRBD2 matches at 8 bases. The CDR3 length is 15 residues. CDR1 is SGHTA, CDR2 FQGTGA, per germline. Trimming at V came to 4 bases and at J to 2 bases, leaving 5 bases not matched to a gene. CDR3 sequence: CASSSGLAYTDTQYF. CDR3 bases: TGTGCCAGCAGCTCAGGACTAGCCTACACAGATACGCAGTATTTT. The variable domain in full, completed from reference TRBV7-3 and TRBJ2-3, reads GAGVSQTPSNKVTEKGKYVELRCDPISGHTALYWYRQSLGQGPEFLIYFQGTGAADDSGLPNDRFFAVRPEGSVSTLKIQRTERGDSAVYLCASSSGLAYTDTQYFGPGTRLTVL.

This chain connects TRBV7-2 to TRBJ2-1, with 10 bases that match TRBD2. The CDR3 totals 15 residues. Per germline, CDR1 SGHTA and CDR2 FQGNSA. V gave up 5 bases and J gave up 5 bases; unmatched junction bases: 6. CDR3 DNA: TGTGCCAGCAGCCAGGGACTAGCGTTCAACAATGAGCAGTTCTTC. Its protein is CASSQGLAFNNEQFF.

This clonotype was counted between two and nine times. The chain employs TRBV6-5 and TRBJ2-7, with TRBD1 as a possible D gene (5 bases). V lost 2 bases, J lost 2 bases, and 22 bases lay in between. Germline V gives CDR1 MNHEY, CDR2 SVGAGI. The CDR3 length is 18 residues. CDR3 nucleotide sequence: TGTGCCAGCAGTTACCGCATACCGAGACAGATTTATACCTACGAGCAGTACTTC. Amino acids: CASSYRIPRQIYTYEQYF.

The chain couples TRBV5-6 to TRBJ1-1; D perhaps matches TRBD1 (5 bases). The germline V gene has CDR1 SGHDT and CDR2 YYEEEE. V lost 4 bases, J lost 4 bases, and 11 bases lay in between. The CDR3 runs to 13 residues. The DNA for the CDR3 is TGTGCCAGCAGCCCCGGGACGGCCACTGAAGCTTTCTTT. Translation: CASSPGTATEAFF.

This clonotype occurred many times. CDR3 DNA sequence: TGCAGTGCTAGGAACGCAGGGAGTTATCAGCCCCAGCATTTT. Amino acid sequence: CSARNAGSYQPQHF. The genes are TRBV20-1 and TRBJ1-5; D perhaps matches TRBD1 (5 bases). Germline lookup yields CDR1 DFQATT and CDR2 SNEGSKA (reference sequence). With 3 bases removed from V and 5 bases from J, the gap between germline ends came to 14 bases. The CDR3 totals 14 residues.

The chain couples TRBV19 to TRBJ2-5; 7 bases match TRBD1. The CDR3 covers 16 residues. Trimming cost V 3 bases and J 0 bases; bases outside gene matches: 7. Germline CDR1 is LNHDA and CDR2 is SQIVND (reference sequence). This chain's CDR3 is CASSMVTGIYQETQYF. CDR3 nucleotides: TGTGCCAGTAGTATGGTGACAGGGATCTACCAAGAGACCCAGTACTTC.